This passage covers 16 T cell receptor beta chains from one sample sequenced in a study of CD8+ T cells in alopecia areata. Treatment defined: oral pan-JAK inhibitor, 5-10 mg twice daily. Extraction and reverse transcription of RNA yielded cDNA as the sequencing template. Sequencing was performed with immunoSEQ multiplex PCR; in TCRdb, only in-frame clones are kept and a portion is missing. The sample includes fewer than 110,000 clones, over 80% of them seen just once. Sequencing used CD8+ T cells sorted from blood, obtained at week 24, from a patient treated with tofacitinib. The source is a human donor with alopecia areata.

The genes are TRBV30 and TRBJ1-6; D gene uncertain. Trimming cost V 3 bases and J 0 bases, with 9 bases left between them. This CDR3 comprises 15 residues. Germline V gene data show CDR1 as GTSNPN and CDR2 as SVGIG (reference sequence). The CDR3 region has the DNA TGTGCCTGGAGGGCGGCCAGCTCCTATAATTCACCCCTCCACTTT. Residues: CAWRAASSYNSPLHF.

The V call is TRBV6-5, the J call TRBJ1-1; perhaps TRBD1 as D (5 bases). V gave up 0 bases and J gave up 6 bases, with 17 bases separating them. Germline assignment: CDR1 MNHEY and CDR2 SVGAGI. The CDR3 is 16 amino acids. Written as DNA, the CDR3 is TGTGCCAGCAGTTACTCAAGGGCCCGGACACCCTCTGAAGCTTTCTTT. Translation: CASSYSRARTPSEAFF.

This clone was observed a handful of times. The junction shows a germline mismatch at one end, possibly a read error. The rearrangement uses TRBV2 and TRBJ2-5; maybe TRBD2 (7 bases). CDR1 and CDR2 from the germline V gene are SNHLY and FYNNEI. The CDR3 spans 15 residues. The CDR3 here is CASSDGRGPEETQYF. DNA of the CDR3: TGTGCCAGCAGTGATGGGCGGGGGCCTGAAGAAACCCAGTACTTC.

The chain links TRBV21-1 to TRBJ2-2; the table's D call TRBD2 went unverified against the DNA. TRBV21-1 is a recognized pseudogene. The CDR3 sequence is 16 residues long. The CDR3 protein is CASSKERSRNTGELFF. In DNA form, the CDR3 reads TGTGCCAGCAGCAAAGAGAGGTCCAGGAACACCGGGGAGCTGTTTTTT.

The chain combines TRBV7-9 with TRBJ2-5, with D unclear. Trimming cost V 0 bases and J 9 bases, with 14 bases left between them. The germline V gene encodes CDR1 SEHNR and CDR2 FQNEAQ (reference sequence). The CDR3 extends over 14 amino acids. CDR3 coding DNA: TGTGCCAGCAGCTTAGCGGTGGGAATAAGGGCCCAGTACTTC. Amino acids: CASSLAVGIRAQYF. Filled out from reference TRBV7-9 and TRBJ2-5, the complete variable domain reads DTGVSQNPRHKITKRGQNVTFRCDPISEHNRLYWYRQTLGQGPEFLTYFQNEAQLEKSRLLSDRFSAERPKGSFSTLEIQRTEQGDSAMYLCASSLAVGIRAQYFGPGTRLLVL.

The chain recombines TRBV15 with TRBJ2-5, with D maybe TRBD2 (6 bases). CDR3 length equals 13 residues. In germline, CDR1 is LNHNV, CDR2 YYDKDF (reference sequence). The ends were cut back, 4 bases at V and 5 bases at J, with 11 bases in the middle. The CDR3 region has the DNA TGTGCCACCAGCATCCCAGGGAGGGAGACCCAGTACTTC. Its protein is CATSIPGRETQYF.

This chain connects TRBV19 to TRBJ1-5, with D hard to call. Trimming cost V 3 bases and J 4 bases, with 13 bases left between them. Germline CDR1 LNHDA, CDR2 SQIVND (reference sequence). The CDR3 is 15 residues long. The CDR3 sequence: CASSIPLDGNQPQHF. CDR3 sequence (DNA): TGTGCCAGTAGTATTCCCCTCGACGGTAATCAGCCCCAGCATTTT.

The gene calls are TRBV6-5 and TRBJ2-1, with TRBD1 as a possible D gene (5 bases). Germline lookup yields CDR1 MNHEY and CDR2 SVGAGI. CDR3 length equals 13 residues. V lost 0 bases and J 5 bases, leaving 5 bases between the germline ends. This CDR3 is CASSYSTDNEQFF. CDR3 nucleotide sequence: TGTGCCAGCAGTTACTCGACAGACAATGAGCAGTTCTTC.

The chain combines TRBV7-9 with TRBJ1-1; no clear D. V shed 5 bases and J shed 0 bases, with 13 bases lying between them. CDR3 length: 15 residues. The V gene's germline CDR1 is SEHNR and CDR2 FQNEAQ (reference sequence). CDR3 protein: CASSLIGEMNTEAFF. Written as DNA, the CDR3 is TGTGCCAGCAGCCTAATTGGAGAGATGAACACTGAAGCTTTCTTT. The full variable domain, in which reference TRBV7-9 and TRBJ1-1 provide the parts outside the CDR3, is DTGVSQNPRHKITKRGQNVTFRCDPISEHNRLYWYRQTLGQGPEFLTYFQNEAQLEKSRLLSDRFSAERPKGSFSTLEIQRTEQGDSAMYLCASSLIGEMNTEAFFGQGTRLTVV.

V gene TRBV7-9 combines with J gene TRBJ2-3, with D perhaps TRBD2 (6 bases). The CDR3 totals 17 residues. Germline assignment: CDR1 SEHNR and CDR2 FQNEAQ (reference sequence). Deletions cut 0 bases from V and 0 bases from J, with 13 bases between. CDR3 nucleotide sequence: TGTGCCAGCAGCTTAGCGCACGGCGGGGCTAGCACAGATACGCAGTATTTT. This codes for CASSLAHGGASTDTQYF.

This sequence joins TRBV2 and TRBJ1-2, with 11 bases matching TRBD1. This CDR3 region has 14 residues. Looked up from germline, CDR1 is SNHLY and CDR2 is FYNNEI. The junction had 3 bases not matched to a gene; V was cut back by 5 bases and J by 4 bases. CDR3 DNA: TGTGCCAGCAGTTTGGGACAGGGGGGCTATGGCTACACCTTC. It codes for CASSLGQGGYGYTF.

The gene calls are TRBV5-1 and TRBJ2-2; 13 bases fit TRBD2. Germline-derived CDR1 and CDR2 are SGHRS and YFSETQ. The CDR3 totals 18 residues. V shed 3 bases and J 2 bases; nucleotides not matched to a gene: 7. The chain's CDR3 is CASSSGLAGAPNTGELFF. The DNA of the CDR3 is TGCGCCAGCAGCTCAGGACTAGCGGGGGCCCCTAACACCGGGGAGCTGTTTTTT.

The gene calls are TRBV4-2 and TRBJ1-1; D unresolved. The CDR3 is 13 residues long. The germline gives CDR1 LGHNA, CDR2 YNFKEQ. V was clipped by 1 base and J by 4 bases, with 7 bases between them. CDR3 sequence: CASSQGEGTEAFF. Written as DNA, the CDR3 is TGTGCCAGCAGCCAAGGGGAAGGCACTGAAGCTTTCTTT.

The chain uses TRBV19 and TRBJ1-1; D possibly corresponds to TRBD1 (6 bases). V gave up 4 bases and J gave up 4 bases, with 13 bases separating them. CDR1 and CDR2 (germline): LNHDA, SQIVND (reference sequence). CDR3 size: 14 residues. CDR3 bases: TGTGCCAGTAGTAGCGCCCAAGGGGGCACTGAAGCTTTCTTT. Translating gives CASSSAQGGTEAFF.

The rearrangement uses TRBV27 and TRBJ2-1; D may be TRBD2 (6 bases). From germline, CDR1 is MNHEY and CDR2 SMNVEV (reference sequence). The CDR3 loop spans 16 amino acids. The V and J ends lost 1 base and 2 bases respectively, with 12 bases between them. CDR3 sequence: CASSLLAGLAYNEQFF. The CDR3 bases are TGTGCCAGCAGTTTATTGGCGGGGTTAGCCTACAATGAGCAGTTCTTC.

This chain uses TRBV10-1 with TRBJ2-1; 8 bases fit TRBD2. The germline V gene encodes CDR1 WNHNN and CDR2 SYGVQD (reference sequence). This CDR3 region has 16 residues. Trimming removed 6 bases from V and 4 bases from J; junction bases left unmatched: 11. In nucleotides, the CDR3 is TGCGCCAGCAGCCCACCCGCAGCGGGGGCTTACAATGAGCAGTTCTTC. Protein: CASSPPAAGAYNEQFF.